The source of this T cell receptor beta chain is a study of blood T cells in healthy people across ages. This clonotype was picked up a small number of times. A second PCR, run for about 7 to 11 cycles, used a sample-barcoded 5' primer plus a J-beta primer mix. TCRdb ran MiXCR on the 5' RACE reads and lists one entry per CDR3 protein. The sample has around 970,000 distinct CDR3 sequences, 51% seen once. J was trimmed by 3 bases and V by 2 bases; bases with no gene match: 8. Germline CDR1 reads SGHRS; CDR2 reads YFSETQ. The CDR3 is 16 amino acids. The chain has TRBV5-1 and TRBJ2-1; 7 bases line up with TRBD2. The TCR sequence derives from a woman in her sixties in good health. Sequencing was done on a sample of blood. In DNA form, the CDR3 reads TGCGCCAGCAGCTTAAAATTAACTAGCGTCTACAATGAGCAGTTCTTC. Translation gives CASSLKLTSVYNEQFF.